This TCR beta chain was recorded in a study of cytomegalovirus exposure and HLA in healthy donors. General study findings and limits: In the analysis, some V segments, TRBV6-2 and TRBV6-3 included, were excluded as indistinguishable. CMV serostatus was the sole immune exposure data available.

About this clone itself: As yet, its antigen is unknown.

V dropped 0 bases and J dropped 7; count of bases not matched to a gene: 1. CDR1 SGHDT and CDR2 YYEEEE come from the germline V gene. The CDR3 runs to 14 residues. PCR employed 60 Vbeta and 13 Jbeta primers. The data were produced by immunoSEQ multiplex PCR, yet TCRdb's version contains in-frame clones alone and is incomplete. The sample holds 97,000 or so clones, roughly three quarters seen once. This TCR was recovered from a male donor in good health and CMV-seropositive. Specimen: PBMCs. V usage is TRBV5-6 and J usage is TRBJ1-6, with TRBD1 identical over 7 bases. The CDR3 DNA reads as TGTGCCAGCAGCTTGGACAGGGGAAATTCACCCCTCCACTTT. Translation: CASSLDRGNSPLHF.